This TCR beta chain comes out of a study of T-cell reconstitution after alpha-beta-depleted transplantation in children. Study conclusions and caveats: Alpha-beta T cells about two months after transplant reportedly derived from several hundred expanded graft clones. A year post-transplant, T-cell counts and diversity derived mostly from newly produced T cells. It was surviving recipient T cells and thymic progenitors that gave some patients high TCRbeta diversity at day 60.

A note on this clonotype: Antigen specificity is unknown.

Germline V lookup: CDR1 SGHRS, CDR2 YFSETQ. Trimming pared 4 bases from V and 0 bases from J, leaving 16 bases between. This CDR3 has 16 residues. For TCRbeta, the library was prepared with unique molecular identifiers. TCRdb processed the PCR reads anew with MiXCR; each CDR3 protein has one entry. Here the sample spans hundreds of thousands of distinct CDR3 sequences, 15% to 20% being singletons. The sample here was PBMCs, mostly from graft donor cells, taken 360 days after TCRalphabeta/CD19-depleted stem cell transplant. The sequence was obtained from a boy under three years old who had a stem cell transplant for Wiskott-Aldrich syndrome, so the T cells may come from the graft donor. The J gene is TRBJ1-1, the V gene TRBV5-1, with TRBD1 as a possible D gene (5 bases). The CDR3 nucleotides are TGCGCCAGCAGCGAGTTGTTCAGGGCCGTGAACACTGAAGCTTTCTTT. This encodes CASSELFRAVNTEAFF.